This TCR beta chain was retrieved from a study of shared clonotypes between healthy human individuals (dated by TCRdb to 2020 to 2022). Looking at the study overall: The cohort comprised a couple of women and three men aged 18 to 49 years. To increase sequencing depth and limit assay-specific biases, TCR repertoire library preparation and sequencing were carried out by different laboratories using diverse techniques. For each donor, CD4 naive and CD4 memory were each run on three plates, CD8 naive on two plates, and CD8 memory on one plate. Per donor, leukapheresis produced somewhere between about 0.94 and 9 billion PBMCs. The study deeply sequenced blood TCR repertoires of five healthy adults to estimate repertoire size and the extent of clonotype sharing between individuals.

Using the deep immunoSEQ assay, multiplex PCR amplified TCR CDR3 regions from genomic DNA. Genomic DNA extracted from each cell subset was distributed evenly over all wells of several immunoSEQ 96-well plates, and each plate served as one replicate. For sorted subsets, approximately 210 ng of genomic DNA, equivalent to about 30,000 T cell genomes, went into each replicate PCR. Purified libraries were quantified with a Qubit 3.0 fluorometer, sized on a Bioanalyzer 2100, and re-quantified with the KAPA Library Quantification kit. Every immunoSEQ 96-well plate was sequenced on a dedicated single-read 150-cycle Illumina NextSeq 550 flow cell. The published analysis was carried out like this. Because the immunoSEQ output included only junctional sequences and no quality scores, the filtering could not be the same as the filtering used for full-length reads. Sequences were annotated with PyIR, a Python wrapper for IgBLAST v1.9, using IMGT germline references to assign V/J genes and CDR3. Reads were removed for weak V/J assignments (E-value above 1e-6), missing CDR3, stop codons, out-of-frame junctions, or ambiguous translated residues. V3J clonotypes were defined as sequences sharing an identical inferred V gene, J gene, and CDR3 amino acid sequence. Percentage overlap between repertoires was calculated by dividing the number of shared unique clonotypes by the size of the smaller repertoire. Richness of each repertoire was evaluated using RTK rarefaction, the Chao1 estimator, and Recon v2.1 estimates of unobserved clonotypes. Generation probabilities for all TCRbeta clonotypes obtained by the gDNA method from a handful of donors were computed using OLGA. TCRdb re-hosts the immuneACCESS table, in-frame sequences only. Its copies lack some clones; in the studies checked, an unresolved V gene accounts for under half of them, and the cause for the rest is not known. Clonal size and the V and J genes are those of that table, whereas D and trimming came from the DNA. The sample table records about 380,000 clones; around 96% of these occur just once. The top ten hold 0.25% to 0.35% of the sample.

Donors were healthy HIV-negative adults with no recently reported acute infections or vaccinations. All donors were Caucasian adults living in Nashville, Tennessee, USA. CD8 memory samples consisted of magnetically selected CD45RO+ cells combined with CCR7-negative CD45RA+ effector memory (TemRA) cells. Blood was obtained by leukapheresis, after which PBMCs were separated by Ficoll-Histopaque density gradient centrifugation and cryopreserved in liquid nitrogen vapor phase. Purity and quantity of every magnetically sorted T cell population were checked by analytical flow cytometry. From each sorted fraction, genomic DNA was isolated and quantified by UV absorbance on a Nanodrop 2000c. CDR1 and CDR2 are read off the germline V gene (reference sequence) as LNHDA and SQIVND. Germline trimming amounts to 4 bases on V and 6 bases on J, with 6 as the count of junction bases outside the gene matches. From the cysteine up to the phenylalanine, the CDR3 has a length of 14 residues. Only the CDR3 portion is preserved as DNA: 42 bases, with reading frame beginning at the first base.

This clone was seen only once. This clone's antigen is unknown. Per-base qualities were not stored, and no clone one base away is much larger. Study-level results and caveats: Sharing across a few donors was observed for around 5% of naive CD4, over 3% of naive CD8, over 2% of memory CD4, and about 0.39% of memory CD8 clonotypes. Incomplete sequencing was indicated by rarefaction of sorted-subset datasets, despite the large sequencing depth. Because the study included a small number of donors, the genetic and exposure-history diversity represented was limited. Naive subsets generally had larger estimated clonotype richness than memory subsets did. Pairwise subsampling led to the expectation that sequencing depth would affect the degree of clonotype sharing among donors. Sampling was limited to blood, and TCR repertoires in tissue likely differ from TCR repertoires in blood. Compared with non-shared clonotypes, the clonotypes found in all four sorted-subset donors had higher generation probabilities.

Sequencing was done on a sample of memory CD8+ T cells sorted from blood. The cell subset or site label, as the study defines it: CD45RO+ cells pooled with CCR7-negative TemRA cells. The V gene is TRBV19 and the J gene is TRBJ2-5; 9 nucleotides in the junction match TRBD1. This clonotype was obtained from a man between 25 and 39 years old in good health. In nucleotide form, the sequence is TGTGCCAGTAGTACGACAGGGGGAGGGAAGACCCAGTACTTC. Translated, this gives CASSTTGGGKTQYF.